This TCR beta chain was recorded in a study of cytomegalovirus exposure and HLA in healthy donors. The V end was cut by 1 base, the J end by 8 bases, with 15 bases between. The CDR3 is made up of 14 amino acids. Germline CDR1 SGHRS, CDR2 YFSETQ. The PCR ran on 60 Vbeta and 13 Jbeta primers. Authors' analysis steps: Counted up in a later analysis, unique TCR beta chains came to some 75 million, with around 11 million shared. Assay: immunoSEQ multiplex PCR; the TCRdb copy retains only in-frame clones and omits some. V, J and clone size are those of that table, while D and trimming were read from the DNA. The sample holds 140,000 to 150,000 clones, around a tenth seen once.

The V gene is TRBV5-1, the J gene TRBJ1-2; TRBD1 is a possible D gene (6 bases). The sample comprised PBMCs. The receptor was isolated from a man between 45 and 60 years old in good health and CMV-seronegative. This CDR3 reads CASSLPTGSGGYTF. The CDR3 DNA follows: TGCGCCAGCAGCTTGCCCACAGGGTCGGGCGGCTACACCTTC.